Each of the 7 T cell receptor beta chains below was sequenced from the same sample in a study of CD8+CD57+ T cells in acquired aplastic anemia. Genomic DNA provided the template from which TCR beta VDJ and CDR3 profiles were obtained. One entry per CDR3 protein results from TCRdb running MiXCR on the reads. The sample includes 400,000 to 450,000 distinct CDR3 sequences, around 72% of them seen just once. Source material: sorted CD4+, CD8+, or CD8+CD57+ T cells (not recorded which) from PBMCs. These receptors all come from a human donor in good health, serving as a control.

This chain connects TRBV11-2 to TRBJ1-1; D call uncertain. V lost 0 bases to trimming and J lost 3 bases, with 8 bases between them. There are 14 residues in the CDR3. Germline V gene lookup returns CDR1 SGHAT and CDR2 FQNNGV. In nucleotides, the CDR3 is TGTGCCAGCAGCTTAGAAGCTGAAGACACTGAAGCTTTCTTT. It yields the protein CASSLEAEDTEAFF. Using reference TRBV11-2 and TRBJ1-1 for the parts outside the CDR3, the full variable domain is EAGVAQSPRYKIIEKRQSVAFWCNPISGHATLYWYQQILGQGPKLLIQFQNNGVVDDSQLPKDRFSAERLKGVDSTLKIQPAKLEDSAVYLCASSLEAEDTEAFFGQGTRLTVV.

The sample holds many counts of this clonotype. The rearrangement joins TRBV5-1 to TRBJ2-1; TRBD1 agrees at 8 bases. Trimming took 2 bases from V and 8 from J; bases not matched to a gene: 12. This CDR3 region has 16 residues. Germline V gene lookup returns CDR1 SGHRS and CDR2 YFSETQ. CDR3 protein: CASSFVSGQGADEQFF. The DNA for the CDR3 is TGCGCCAGCAGCTTTGTCAGTGGCCAGGGGGCGGATGAGCAGTTCTTC.

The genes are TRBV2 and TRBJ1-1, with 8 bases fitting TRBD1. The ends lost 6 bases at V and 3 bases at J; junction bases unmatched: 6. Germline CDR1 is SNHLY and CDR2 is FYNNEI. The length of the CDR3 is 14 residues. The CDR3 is CASSILTGDTEAFF. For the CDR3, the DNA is TGTGCCAGCAGCATTTTGACAGGGGACACTGAAGCTTTCTTT.

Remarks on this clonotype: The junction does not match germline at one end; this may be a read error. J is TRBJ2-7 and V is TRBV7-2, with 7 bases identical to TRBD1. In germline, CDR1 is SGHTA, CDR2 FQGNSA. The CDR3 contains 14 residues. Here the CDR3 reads CASSLAVGQRYSPF. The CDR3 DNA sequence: TGTGCCAGCAGCTTAGCGGTGGGACAGCGATATTCACCCTTC.

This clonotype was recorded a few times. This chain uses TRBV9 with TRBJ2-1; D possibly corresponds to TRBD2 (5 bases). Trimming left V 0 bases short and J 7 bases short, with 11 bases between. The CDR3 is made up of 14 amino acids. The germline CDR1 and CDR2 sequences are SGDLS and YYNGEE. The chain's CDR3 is CASSVEVARNEQFF. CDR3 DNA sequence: TGTGCCAGCAGCGTAGAAGTAGCGAGGAATGAGCAGTTCTTC.

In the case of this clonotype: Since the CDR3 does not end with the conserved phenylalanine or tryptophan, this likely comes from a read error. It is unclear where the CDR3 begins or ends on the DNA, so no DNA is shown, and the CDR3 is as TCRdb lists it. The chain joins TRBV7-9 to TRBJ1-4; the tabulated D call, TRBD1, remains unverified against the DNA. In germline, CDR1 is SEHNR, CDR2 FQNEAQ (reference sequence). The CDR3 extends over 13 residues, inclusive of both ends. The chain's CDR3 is CASSFDSNNQAFC.

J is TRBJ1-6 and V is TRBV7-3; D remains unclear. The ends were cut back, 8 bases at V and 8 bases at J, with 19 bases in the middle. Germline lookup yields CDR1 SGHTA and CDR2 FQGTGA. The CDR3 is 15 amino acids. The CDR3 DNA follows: TGTGCCAGCGGTCTCCACCTGACGGATTATTCACCCCTCCACTTT. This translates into CASGLHLTDYSPLHF.